The clone carrying this TCR beta chain was recorded once. The data are from a study of T cell changes during pregnancy in multiple sclerosis. The CDR3 covers 15 residues. V was clipped by 2 bases and J by 4 bases; unmatched bases: 4. Germline loops: CDR1 MNHEY, CDR2 SMNVEV (reference sequence). The data were produced by immunoSEQ multiplex PCR, yet TCRdb's version contains in-frame clones alone and is incomplete. The sample holds 30,000 to 45,000 clones, around 92% seen once. This receptor was obtained from a female donor with multiple sclerosis, enrolled in a pregnancy study. The specimen was CD8+ T cells from peripheral blood mononuclear cells, collected in the second trimester of pregnancy. The V gene is TRBV27, the J gene TRBJ2-1; 8 nucleotides align to TRBD1. The CDR3: CASSLQGASYNEQFF. As DNA, the CDR3 is TGTGCCAGCAGTTTACAGGGGGCGAGTTACAATGAGCAGTTCTTC.